This T cell receptor beta chain was sequenced during a study of T cell repertoires in cytomegalovirus infection. About the research overall: Public TCR beta signatures marked donors with CMV infection and the matching HLA. Study-wide findings and caveats: Clonotypes of TCR beta that were HLA-C-restricted and CMV-specific dominated the ex vivo response.

This clonotype was seen more than once but under ten times. As yet, its antigen is unknown. TCRdb reprocessed the reads with MiXCR, giving one entry per CDR3 protein. The table includes some 600,000 distinct CDR3 sequences, roughly 26% detected once. Trimming took 0 bases from V and 7 from J, leaving 7 bases between them. Germline assignment: CDR1 MRHNA and CDR2 SNTAGT. CDR3 length equals 14 residues. What was sequenced was CD8+ T cells from PBMCs. This receptor was identified in a human donor in good health (CMV status not recorded). Some clones in this sample may be carry-over from other donors' samples. The V gene is TRBV6-4, the J gene TRBJ1-6; D not certain. In DNA form, the CDR3 reads TGTGCCAGCAGTGACTCGTCCGAGAATTCACCCCTCCACTTT. Encoded protein: CASSDSSENSPLHF.